The 24 T cell receptor beta chains given below trace back to one sample, sequenced in a study of T cell changes during pregnancy in multiple sclerosis. Produced via immunoSEQ multiplex PCR; TCRdb's table is partial and in-frame only. The repertoire holds more than 35,000 clones, approximately 90% seen once, with roughly 0.52% in the top ten. The source material was CD4+ T cells from peripheral blood mononuclear cells, sampled before pregnancy. All receptors derive from a female donor with multiple sclerosis, enrolled in a pregnancy study.

This chain links TRBV11-1 with TRBJ1-1; D is perhaps TRBD1 (6 bases). The V end lost 5 bases, the J end lost 3 bases, and 13 bases lay between the germline ends. Germline CDR1 and CDR2: SGHAT and FQDESV (reference sequence). The CDR3 extends over 14 amino acids. This CDR3 is CASSQDSDYTEAFF. The CDR3 coding sequence is TGTGCCAGCAGCCAGGACAGCGACTACACTGAAGCTTTCTTT.

The rearrangement uses TRBV11-2 and TRBJ2-3; 8 bases line up with TRBD2. The CDR3 covers 14 residues. CDR1 SGHAT and CDR2 FQNNGV come from the germline V gene. V lost 2 bases to trimming and J lost 5 bases; unmatched junction nucleotides: 3. The CDR3 reads CASSLNRGGDTQYF. The CDR3 DNA is TGTGCCAGCAGCTTAAATCGGGGGGGAGATACGCAGTATTTT.

The V and J genes are TRBV19 and TRBJ1-4; possible D gene TRBD1, 6 bases. This CDR3 comprises 14 residues. V was shortened by 2 bases and J by 5 bases, with 9 bases between the two germline ends. The germline V gene encodes CDR1 LNHDA and CDR2 SQIVND (reference sequence). The CDR3 region is CASSITGQNEKLFF. CDR3 in DNA: TGTGCCAGTAGTATAACAGGACAGAATGAAAAACTGTTTTTT.

CDR3 sequence reads: CASSLFPNNEQFF. The CDR3 DNA reads TGCGCCAGCAGCTTGTTTCCCAACAATGAGCAGTTCTTC. The chain employs TRBV5-1 and TRBJ2-1; D is uncertain. Germline lookup yields CDR1 SGHRS and CDR2 YFSETQ. Trimming took 1 base from V and 5 from J, leaving 7 bases between them. The CDR3 length is 13 residues.

The chain uses TRBV5-6 and TRBJ1-2; D not certain. Germline-derived CDR1 and CDR2 are SGHDT and YYEEEE. V gave up 2 bases and J gave up 3 bases, with 11 bases separating them. The CDR3 runs to 14 residues. For the CDR3, the DNA is TGTGCCAGCAGCTTTAGAGCGGGTTACTATGGCTACACCTTC. This translates into CASSFRAGYYGYTF.

The CDR3 region has the DNA TGTGCCAGTAGTTCCCCGGGGGCCAAAAACATTCAGTACTTC. It translates to CASSSPGAKNIQYF. V gene TRBV19 combines with J gene TRBJ2-4; tentative D call: TRBD2 (5 bases). V lost 5 bases to trimming and J lost 1 base, with 9 bases between them. This CDR3 contains 14 residues. Germline CDR1 is LNHDA and CDR2 is SQIVND (reference sequence). The full variable domain, in which reference TRBV19 and TRBJ2-4 provide the parts outside the CDR3, is DGGITQSPKYLFRKEGQNVTLSCEQNLNHDAMYWYRQDPGQGLRLIYYSQIVNDFQKGDIAEGYSVSREKKESFPLTVTSAQKNPTAFYLCASSSPGAKNIQYFGAGTRLSVL.

The chain employs TRBV19 and TRBJ1-2; 7 bases line up with TRBD1. V lost 8 bases and J lost 8; bases outside the gene matches: 14. CDR3 length: 14 residues. Germline V gene sequence: CDR1 LNHDA, CDR2 SQIVND (reference sequence). The CDR3 DNA reads as TGTGCCAGTGACACCCCCGACAGGGTGGGAGGCTACACCTTC. Translated, it gives CASDTPDRVGGYTF.

As concerns this clone: It is likely a read error, because the conserved phenylalanine at the end of the CDR3 is missing. Because the CDR3's place on the DNA is in doubt, the DNA is left out and the CDR3 is given as listed by TCRdb. The gene calls are TRBV15 and TRBJ1-2; the table's D call TRBD1 went unverified against the DNA. Germline V gives CDR1 LNHNV, CDR2 YYDKDF (reference sequence). The CDR3 contains 13 residues when both ends are counted. The CDR3 region is CATSPRQGGGLFV.

This chain joins TRBV9 and TRBJ1-1; D is ambiguous. Deletions cut 0 bases from V and 0 bases from J, with 6 bases between. Germline V gives CDR1 SGDLS, CDR2 YYNGEE. The CDR3 is made up of 14 amino acids. For the CDR3, the DNA is TGTGCCAGCAGCGTAGTTGGAGTGAACACTGAAGCTTTCTTT. Translation: CASSVVGVNTEAFF.

This rearrangement joins TRBV10-3 to TRBJ1-6; 8 bases align to TRBD1. Per the germline V gene, CDR1 is ENHRY and CDR2 is SYGVKD. The CDR3 runs 15 residues. Trimming removed 6 bases from V and 2 bases from J; junction bases left unmatched: 3. Here the CDR3 DNA reads TGTGCCATCAGGGCGGACAGGGCCTATAATTCACCCCTCCACTTT. Encoded protein: CAIRADRAYNSPLHF.

This chain connects TRBV30 to TRBJ1-3; D not resolved. CDR1 and CDR2 (germline): GTSNPN, SVGIG (reference sequence). This CDR3 comprises 13 residues. V was clipped by 3 bases and J by 3 bases, with 9 bases between them. The CDR3 DNA follows: TGTGCCTGGAGGCCGGGAGGTGGAAACACCATATATTTT. Protein product: CAWRPGGGNTIYF.

The chain combines TRBV6-4 with TRBJ1-2; 8 positions agree with TRBD1. Germline V gives CDR1 MRHNA, CDR2 SNTAGT. The CDR3 consists of 14 residues. Germline trimming cut 7 bases from V and 8 bases from J; bases unmatched to any gene: 12. CDR3 amino acids: CASKNTGGDQGYTF. In DNA, the CDR3 is TGTGCCAGCAAAAATACAGGGGGGGATCAAGGCTACACCTTC.

The chain employs TRBV4-3 and TRBJ2-5; D might be TRBD1 (7 bases). Germline CDR1 and CDR2: LGHNA and YSLEER. Trimming took off 0 bases at V and 5 bases at J, with 10 bases between the two ends. This CDR3 contains 14 residues. In DNA, the CDR3 is TGCGCCAGCAGCCAAGATGCAGGGGGGGAGACCCAGTACTTC. This encodes CASSQDAGGETQYF.

The genes are TRBV5-1 and TRBJ2-7; 9 nucleotides line up with TRBD1. The CDR3 is made up of 15 amino acids. Per the germline V gene, CDR1 is SGHRS and CDR2 is YFSETQ. Unmatched junction bases numbered 4, after V lost 0 bases and J lost 3 bases. CDR3 in amino acids: CASSLVPGQGYEQYF. The CDR3 DNA sequence: TGCGCCAGCAGCTTGGTCCCGGGACAGGGCTACGAGCAGTACTTC. Full variable domain (outside the CDR3, taken from reference TRBV5-1 and TRBJ2-7): KAGVTQTPRYLIKTRGQQVTLSCSPISGHRSVSWYQQTPGQGLQFLFEYFSETQRNKGNFPGRFSGRQFSNSRSEMNVSTLELGDSALYLCASSLVPGQGYEQYFGPGTRLTVT.

A single count supports this clone. V gene TRBV9 combines with J gene TRBJ1-1; 7 bases fit TRBD1. The CDR3 consists of 14 residues. Trimming cost V 4 bases and J 1 base; bases outside gene matches: 4. Germline-derived CDR1 and CDR2 are SGDLS and YYNGEE. DNA for the CDR3: TGTGCCAGCAGCATGACAGGGTCGAACACTGAAGCTTTCTTT. It encodes CASSMTGSNTEAFF. Full variable domain (outside the CDR3, taken from reference TRBV9 and TRBJ1-1): DSGVTQTPKHLITATGQRVTLRCSPRSGDLSVYWYQQSLDQGLQFLIQYYNGEERAKGNILERFSAQQFPDLHSELNLSSLELGDSALYFCASSMTGSNTEAFFGQGTRLTVV.

The rearrangement links TRBV4-1 to TRBJ1-6, with a tentative D call TRBD1 (6 bases). Looked up from germline, CDR1 is MGHRA and CDR2 is YSYEKL. The V end lost 2 bases, the J end lost 5 bases, and 16 bases lay between the germline ends. There are 17 residues in the CDR3. The CDR3 loop reads CASSQISAGVNNSPLHF. The CDR3 DNA reads TGCGCCAGCAGCCAAATCTCGGCAGGGGTTAATAATTCACCCCTCCACTTT.

This chain joins TRBV6-6 and TRBJ1-1; perhaps TRBD1 as D (5 bases). There are 14 residues in the CDR3. Trimming removed 7 bases at V and 4 bases at J, with 16 bases between. Germline values: CDR1 MNHNY, CDR2 SVGAGI (reference sequence). CDR3 sequence: CASNTFGGSTEAFF. Written as DNA, the CDR3 is TGTGCCAGCAACACGTTTGGGGGGAGCACTGAAGCTTTCTTT.

The chain recombines TRBV5-1 with TRBJ2-3; 8 nucleotides line up with TRBD2. This CDR3 has 16 residues. Trimming at V came to 4 bases and at J to 4 bases, leaving 11 bases not matched to a gene. Germline loops: CDR1 SGHRS, CDR2 YFSETQ. DNA of the CDR3: TGCGCCAGCAGCAAAATAGCCGGGGGGGCGGCAGATACGCAGTATTTT. Translating it yields CASSKIAGGAADTQYF.

The J gene is TRBJ2-5, the V gene TRBV7-7, with a tentative D call TRBD1 (6 bases). The V gene's germline CDR1 is SSHAT and CDR2 FNYEAQ (reference sequence). CDR3 length equals 14 residues. CDR3 sequence: CASARDITLETQYF. CDR3 coding DNA: TGTGCTAGCGCTAGGGACATTACTTTGGAGACCCAGTACTTC.

The chain employs TRBV6-5 and TRBJ1-5; unclear D gene. This CDR3 has 12 residues. Germline V gene data show CDR1 as MNHEY and CDR2 as SVGAGI. Trimming removed 4 bases at V and 5 bases at J, with 6 bases between. The CDR3 DNA is TGTGCCAGCAGTTCCCGAGATCAGCCCCAGCATTTT. This sequence encodes CASSSRDQPQHF.

The chain joins TRBV19 to TRBJ1-2; the match to TRBD1 covers 9 bases. The CDR3 consists of 16 residues. Unmatched junction bases numbered 11, after V lost 2 bases and J lost 7 bases. The germline V gene has CDR1 LNHDA and CDR2 SQIVND (reference sequence). The CDR3 region has the DNA TGTGCCAGTAGTATAAGGGCCGGGACAGGGAGAGGTGGCTACACCTTC. It encodes CASSIRAGTGRGGYTF.

The CDR3 region is CASSLRAGVEAFF. CDR3 nucleotide sequence: TGTGCCAGCAGCTTAAGGGCAGGGGTAGAAGCTTTCTTT. This chain joins TRBV7-3 and TRBJ1-1; D might be TRBD1 (6 bases). Between the trimmed V and J ends, which lost 1 base and 8 bases, there was a span of 11 bases. Germline-derived CDR1 and CDR2 are SGHTA and FQGTGA. This CDR3 contains 13 residues.

V is TRBV10-1 and J is TRBJ2-3; TRBD2 matches 10 bases. This CDR3 has 18 residues. Germline V gene sequence: CDR1 WNHNN, CDR2 SYGVQD (reference sequence). V lost 1 base and J lost 2; bases outside the gene matches: 9. As DNA, the CDR3 is TGCGCCAGCAGTGAGTTGGTAGCGGGGGGACGAGACACAGATACGCAGTATTTT. This encodes CASSELVAGGRDTDTQYF.

The rearrangement links TRBV7-3 to TRBJ2-3; D is possibly TRBD1 (5 bases). The germline V gene has CDR1 SGHTA and CDR2 FQGTGA. The CDR3 sequence is 16 residues long. Trimming shortened V by 4 bases and J by 1 base, and 15 bases separated the two germline ends. The CDR3 bases are TGTGCCAGCAGCTGGGGAAGGGGATCCGGCACAGATACGCAGTATTTT. Amino acids: CASSWGRGSGTDTQYF.